These 15 T cell receptor beta chains share one sample of origin, sequenced in a study of T cell changes during pregnancy in multiple sclerosis. Here immunoSEQ multiplex PCR was the method, and the copy in TCRdb shows in-frame clones only, minus some. The data hold roughly 23,000 clones, with around nine tenths observed a single time. Sequenced material: CD4+ T cells from peripheral blood mononuclear cells, taken in the first trimester of pregnancy. The source is a female donor in good health, enrolled as a control in a pregnancy study.

The J gene is TRBJ2-4, the V gene TRBV15; TRBD2 matches at 9 bases. The CDR3 is made up of 17 amino acids. Germline trimming cut 0 bases from V and 2 bases from J; bases unmatched to any gene: 5. Germline values: CDR1 LNHNV, CDR2 YYDKDF (reference sequence). CDR3: CATSRDPAGGTKNIQYF. CDR3 nucleotide sequence: TGTGCCACCAGCAGAGATCCAGCGGGAGGTACCAAAAACATTCAGTACTTC.

The chain is built from TRBV6-1 and TRBJ1-1; the D is unclear. Looked up from germline, CDR1 is MNHNS and CDR2 is SASEGT. CDR3 length: 13 amino acids. Between the trimmed V and J ends, which lost 5 bases and 1 base, there was a span of 8 bases. CDR3 bases: TGTGCCAGCAGTTTAGACTGGAACACTGAAGCTTTCTTT. This gives the protein CASSLDWNTEAFF.

This rearrangement joins TRBV21-1 to TRBJ2-6; no check of the table's D call, TRBD2, against the DNA was made. TRBV21-1 is recorded as a pseudogene. The CDR3 consists of 16 residues. CDR3 DNA sequence: TGTGCCAGCAGCAGGAGACGGGTCTCTGGGGCCAACGTCCTGACTTTC. It specifies CASSRRRVSGANVLTF.

The chain joins TRBV6-4 to TRBJ2-1; 9 nucleotides align to TRBD2. J lost 2 bases, V lost 0 bases, and 5 bases had no gene match. CDR1 and CDR2 from the germline V gene are MRHNA and SNTAGT. The CDR3 totals 17 residues. CDR3 sequence: CASSDSSGGGAYNEQFF. DNA of the CDR3: TGTGCCAGCAGTGACTCGAGCGGCGGGGGGGCCTACAATGAGCAGTTCTTC.

This clone has a handful of counts. This chain connects TRBV2 to TRBJ2-7; 8 bases match TRBD1. The CDR3 is 16 amino acids. J gave up 2 bases and V 1 base, and 7 bases lay outside the gene matches. CDR1 is SNHLY and CDR2 is FYNNEI in the germline V gene. The CDR3 region is CASSEGYRGDPYEQYF. The DNA for the CDR3 is TGTGCCAGCAGTGAAGGGTACAGGGGGGACCCCTACGAGCAGTACTTC.

V is TRBV7-2 and J is TRBJ2-3, with TRBD2 matching over 7 bases. Germline CDR1 SGHTA, CDR2 FQGNSA. Trimming at V came to 2 bases and at J to 4 bases, leaving 9 bases not matched to a gene. The CDR3 is 16 residues long. The CDR3 DNA reads TGTGCCAGCAGCTTACTCCAGCGGGGACCGGCAGATACGCAGTATTTT. This translates into CASSLLQRGPADTQYF. Complete variable domain (other parts from reference TRBV7-2 and TRBJ2-3): GAGVSQSPSNKVTEKGKDVELRCDPISGHTALYWYRQSLGQGLEFLIYFQGNSAPDKSGLPSDRFSAERTGGSVSTLTIQRTQQEDSAVYLCASSLLQRGPADTQYFGPGTRLTVL.

The rearrangement uses TRBV5-1 and TRBJ2-1, with unresolved D. This CDR3 spans 13 amino acids. V lost 0 bases and J lost 7, with 8 bases in between. From germline, CDR1 is SGHRS and CDR2 YFSETQ. This CDR3 reads CASSLALLNEQFF. CDR3 DNA sequence: TGCGCCAGCAGCTTGGCCCTTCTGAATGAGCAGTTCTTC.

The chain employs TRBV5-1 and TRBJ1-2, with TRBD1 matching 9 bases. Looked up from germline, CDR1 is SGHRS and CDR2 is YFSETQ. The CDR3 has 18 amino acids. Germline trimming cut 0 bases from V and 8 bases from J; bases unmatched to any gene: 17. CDR3 sequence reads: CASSLAMGSTGQGSGYTF. CDR3 DNA: TGCGCCAGCAGCTTGGCCATGGGATCAACGGGACAGGGATCCGGCTACACCTTC.

The V and J genes are TRBV10-3 and TRBJ1-1, with D maybe TRBD1 (5 bases). Per the germline V gene, CDR1 is ENHRY and CDR2 is SYGVKD. V was clipped by 3 bases and J by 1 base, with 9 bases between them. The CDR3 covers 14 residues. CDR3: CAISDPRENTEAFF. CDR3 sequence (DNA): TGTGCCATCAGTGACCCCAGGGAGAACACTGAAGCTTTCTTT.

This clone is categorized as medium-sized. Likely a read error: the CDR3 ends without its conserved phenylalanine or tryptophan. The limits of the CDR3 on the DNA are not certain, so only TCRdb's listed CDR3 is given. The chain links TRBV14 to TRBJ2-7; the table's TRBD1 call for D was not verified on the DNA. The CDR3 is 9 residues long, counting both termini. Germline assignment: CDR1 SGHDN and CDR2 FVKESK. The CDR3 loop is CASSRHSVI.

This chain connects TRBV2 to TRBJ1-2; D not certain. CDR1 is SNHLY and CDR2 is FYNNEI in the germline V gene. This CDR3 comprises 15 residues. V was cut by 2 bases and J by 3 bases, with 13 bases left in between. CDR3 in amino acids: CASSETRGGHYGYTF. The CDR3 DNA reads TGTGCCAGCAGTGAAACCCGGGGAGGCCACTATGGCTACACCTTC.

The V gene is TRBV4-1, the J gene TRBJ1-4; 7 bases are shared with TRBD1. CDR1 MGHRA and CDR2 YSYEKL come from the germline V gene. The CDR3 is made up of 18 amino acids. With V trimmed by 6 bases and J by 0 bases, 13 bases remained unmatched. CDR3 amino acids: CASRPRDRRTPTNEKLFF. The CDR3 DNA reads TGCGCCAGCAGGCCCCGGGACAGACGAACCCCAACTAATGAAAAACTGTTTTTT.

The CDR3 DNA reads TGTGCCTGGACCCACGGACTAGCGGGAGAGGAGACCCAGTACTTC. This translates into CAWTHGLAGEETQYF. The chain couples TRBV30 to TRBJ2-5, with 13 bases lining up with TRBD2. The germline gives CDR1 GTSNPN, CDR2 SVGIG (reference sequence). The CDR3 contains 15 residues. With V trimmed by 4 bases and J by 5 bases, 7 bases remained unmatched.

This CDR3 reads CAISLGPGNVGELFF. In nucleotides, the CDR3 is TGTGCCATTTCGTTGGGGCCGGGTAATGTCGGGGAGCTGTTTTTT. The genes are TRBV5-4 and TRBJ2-2; possibly TRBD1 for D (5 bases). The CDR3 sequence is 15 residues long. The germline V and J ends were trimmed by 9 bases and 7 bases, with 22 bases remaining between them. Germline CDR1 and CDR2: SGHNT and YYREEE (reference sequence).

The chain has TRBV28 and TRBJ2-7, with TRBD1 identical over 8 bases. The CDR3 covers 15 residues. Per germline, CDR1 MDHEN and CDR2 SYDVKM. V shed 3 bases and J 2 bases; nucleotides not matched to a gene: 6. CDR3 sequence (DNA): TGTGCCAGCAGTTTCCGGGACAGGATAACCTACGAGCAGTACTTC. Its protein product is CASSFRDRITYEQYF.